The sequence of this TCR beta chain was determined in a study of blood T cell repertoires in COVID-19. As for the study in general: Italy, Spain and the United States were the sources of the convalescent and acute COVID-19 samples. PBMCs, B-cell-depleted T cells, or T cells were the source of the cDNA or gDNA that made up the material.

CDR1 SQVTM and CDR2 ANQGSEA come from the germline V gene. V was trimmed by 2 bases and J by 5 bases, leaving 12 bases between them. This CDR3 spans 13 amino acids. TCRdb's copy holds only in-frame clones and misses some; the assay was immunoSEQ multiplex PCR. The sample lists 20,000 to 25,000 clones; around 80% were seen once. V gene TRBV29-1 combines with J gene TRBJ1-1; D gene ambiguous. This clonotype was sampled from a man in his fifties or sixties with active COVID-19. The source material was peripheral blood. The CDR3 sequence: CSVERGIRTEAFF. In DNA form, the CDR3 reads TGCAGCGTTGAACGGGGAATTCGGACTGAAGCTTTCTTT.